A selection of T cell receptor beta chains follows, all from one sample in a study of regulatory T cells in long-lasting Graves disease. From the multiplex PCR reads, TCRdb called clonotypes with MiXCR, one entry per CDR3 protein. Here the sample spans some 410,000 distinct CDR3 sequences, over 15% being singletons. The sample was also linked to a second study, of T cells in Graves' hyperthyroidism and ophthalmopathy.

Sequenced material: peripheral blood mononuclear cells (PBMCs), taken at new diagnosis, from a patient treated with antithyroid drugs. The receptors stem from a woman aged 25 to 39 with Graves disease. Each CDR3 is given with its conserved first and last residue. Fields, in order: D gene, clone size, V gene, J gene, CDR3 protein, CDR3 DNA. D genes are given only for firm matches. Part of the rows lack a size; the others show once, few, many or a class for expanded clones.

NA	NA	TRBV6-2/TRBV6-3	TRBJ1-1	CASSYSGGRAEAFF	TGTGCCAGCAGTTACTCGGGAGGGCGGGCTGAAGCTTTCTTT
NA	NA	TRBV27	TRBJ2-7	CAIGGDREYEQYF	TGTGCCATCGGGGGGGACAGGGAGTACGAGCAGTACTTC
TRBD2	few	TRBV29-1	TRBJ2-2	CSAEAGSNTGELFF	TGCAGCGCTGAAGCGGGATCGAACACCGGGGAGCTGTTTTTT
TRBD2	NA	TRBV30	TRBJ2-1	CAPGLAGYNEQFF	TGTGCCCCCGGACTAGCGGGTTACAATGAGCAGTTCTTC
NA	few	TRBV24-1	TRBJ1-2	CATSDFTRDDGYTF	TGTGCCACCAGTGATTTTACCAGGGATGATGGCTACACCTTC
TRBD2	many	TRBV11-2	TRBJ2-7	CASSTSPGLAGYEQYF	TGTGCCAGCAGCACCAGCCCGGGACTAGCGGGCTACGAGCAGTACTTC
NA	NA	TRBV3-1	TRBJ2-3	CASSRQPGTNTDTQYF	TGTGCCAGCAGCCGCCAACCCGGGACCAATACAGATACGCAGTATTTT
TRBD2	few	TRBV6-1	TRBJ2-7	CASRFRDGGYEQYF	TGTGCCAGCAGATTCCGGGACGGGGGGTACGAGCAGTACTTC
NA	few	TRBV20-1	TRBJ1-5	CSARIQWSQHF	TGCAGTGCTAGAATACAGTGGTCCCAGCATTTT
NA	NA	TRBV14	TRBJ2-2	CASSQSILANTGELFF	TGTGCCAGCAGCCAATCGATCCTAGCCAACACCGGGGAGCTGTTTTTT
TRBD2	many	TRBV20-1	TRBJ2-3	CSPSLAGVSDTQYF	TGCAGTCCTAGCCTGGCGGGAGTTTCGGATACGCAGTATTTT
NA	many	TRBV28	TRBJ1-4	CASSLMVEKLFF	TGTGCCAGCAGTTTAATGGTTGAAAAACTGTTTTTT
NA	many	TRBV7-9	TRBJ2-1	CATEGWRNNEQFF	TGTGCCACAGAAGGGTGGAGGAACAATGAGCAGTTCTTC
TRBD2	many	TRBV9	TRBJ2-7	CASSVVATSGPYEQYF	TGTGCCAGCAGCGTAGTAGCGACTAGCGGACCCTACGAGCAGTACTTC
NA	NA	TRBV20-1	TRBJ2-7	CSAEGRGARIYEQYF	TGCAGTGCTGAGGGTAGGGGGGCCAGGATCTACGAGCAGTACTTC
NA	many	TRBV20-1	TRBJ1-4	CSASSREKLFF	TGCAGTGCTAGTAGTCGGGAAAAACTGTTTTTT
TRBD2	few	TRBV12-3/TRBV12-4	TRBJ2-1	CASSVLPLGGEAYNEQFF	TGTGCCAGCAGCGTCCTCCCCTTGGGGGGGGAGGCCTACAATGAGCAGTTCTTC
NA	many	TRBV12-3/TRBV12-4	TRBJ1-5	CASRPPGFGNQPQHF	TGTGCCAGCAGGCCCCCGGGGTTTGGCAATCAGCCCCAGCATTTT
TRBD2	many	TRBV27	TRBJ2-7	CASTAGTSAYEQYF	TGTGCCAGTACGGCAGGGACTAGCGCGTACGAGCAGTACTTC
NA	many	TRBV6-2/TRBV6-3	TRBJ1-1	CASSYRQYTEAFF	TGTGCCAGCAGTTACCGACAGTACACTGAAGCTTTCTTT
NA	many	TRBV6-1	TRBJ2-5	CASGQGSTQYF	TGTGCCAGCGGCCAGGGGTCGACCCAGTACTTC
NA	few	TRBV12-3/TRBV12-4	TRBJ2-3	CASSLLDTNTQYF	TGTGCCAGCAGTTTACTGGACACAAATACGCAGTATTTT
NA	few	TRBV5-4	TRBJ1-3	CASSLNRDGNTIYF	TGTGCCAGCAGCTTGAACAGGGATGGAAACACCATATATTTT
NA	many	TRBV28	TRBJ2-7	CASSLSMGASYEQYF	TGTGCCAGCAGTTTGTCGATGGGAGCCTCCTACGAGCAGTACTTC
TRBD2	NA	TRBV19	TRBJ2-5	CASRRTGGQETQYF	TGTGCCAGTCGTAGAACGGGAGGGCAAGAGACCCAGTACTTC
NA	NA	TRBV5-1	TRBJ2-6	CASSFNRPGANVLTF	TGCGCCAGCAGCTTTAACCGACCTGGGGCCAACGTCCTGACTTTC
NA	many	TRBV6-5	TRBJ1-2	CASSYLPNYGYTF	TGTGCCAGCAGTTACCTCCCTAACTATGGCTACACCTTC
NA	many	TRBV4-1	TRBJ2-7	CASSQEPSPPYEQYF	TGCGCCAGCAGCCAAGAGCCCTCCCCGCCCTACGAGCAGTACTTC
NA	NA	TRBV4-1	TRBJ1-1	CASSLNQLMNTEAFF	TGCGCCAGCAGCCTTAACCAGCTAATGAACACTGAAGCTTTCTTT
NA	many	TRBV12-3/TRBV12-4	TRBJ2-7	CASRPGTVSSYEQYF	TGTGCCAGCAGGCCCGGGACGGTGAGCTCCTACGAGCAGTACTTC
NA	many	TRBV9	TRBJ1-6	CASSVGDTNNSPLHF	TGTGCCAGCAGCGTAGGGGACACGAATAATTCACCCCTCCACTTT
TRBD2	few	TRBV10-3	TRBJ2-1	CAISESIFGTSGKAPFF	TGTGCCATCAGTGAGTCGATCTTCGGTACTAGCGGGAAAGCGCCGTTCTTC
NA	NA	TRBV6-1	TRBJ1-5	CASSPRTGQGSNQPQHF	TGTGCCAGCAGCCCTCGCACAGGGCAAGGGAGCAATCAGCCCCAGCATTTT
NA	many	TRBV2	TRBJ1-4	CASSPPTPGPGEKLFF	TGTGCCAGCAGTCCCCCGACGCCCGGCCCGGGTGAAAAACTGTTTTTT
TRBD1	NA	TRBV20-1	TRBJ2-1	CSAQDRGYTDTQCF	TGCAGTGCTCAAGACAGGGGTTACACGGATACGCAGTGTTTT
NA	many	TRBV30	TRBJ2-3	CAWSTASMTDTQYF	TGTGCCTGGAGTACAGCCTCTATGACAGATACGCAGTATTTT
NA	few	TRBV28	TRBJ1-2	CASRNGGGYTF	TGTGCCAGCAGGAACGGGGGTGGCTACACCTTC
TRBD2	many	TRBV7-9	TRBJ2-1	CASSYSGTNYNEQFF	TGTGCCAGCAGTTATAGCGGGACCAACTACAATGAGCAGTTCTTC
NA	many	TRBV2	TRBJ2-7	CASSEERDEQYF	TGTGCCAGCAGTGAGGAAAGGGACGAGCAGTACTTC
TRBD2	NA	TRBV29-1	TRBJ2-1	CSVEYRGLAGGGPGEQFF	TGCAGCGTTGAATACAGGGGACTAGCGGGAGGAGGGCCTGGGGAGCAGTTCTTC
TRBD1	many	TRBV11-3	TRBJ1-1	CASSSTGGAGEAFF	TGTGCCAGCAGCTCGACAGGGGGCGCGGGTGAAGCTTTCTTT
NA	NA	TRBV29-1	TRBJ1-1	CSVVHRDIETEAFF	TGCAGCGTCGTACACCGGGACATCGAAACTGAAGCTTTCTTT
TRBD2	many	TRBV4-3	TRBJ2-3	CASSHDLAGGRDTQYF	TGCGCCAGCAGCCATGACCTAGCGGGAGGGCGGGATACGCAGTATTTT
TRBD2	few	TRBV28	TRBJ2-1	CASSLNLGTSGSLSEQFF	TGTGCCAGCAGTCTAAACCTAGGGACTAGCGGGAGCTTAAGTGAGCAGTTCTTC
NA	many	TRBV12-3/TRBV12-4	TRBJ2-1	CASSSGTESSYNEQFF	TGTGCCAGCAGTTCAGGGACTGAAAGCTCCTACAATGAGCAGTTCTTC
TRBD1	NA	TRBV11-2	TRBJ2-5	CASSFRDRGRLQETQYF	TGTGCCAGCAGCTTTCGTGACAGGGGAAGGTTACAAGAGACCCAGTACTTC
NA	few	TRBV5-1	TRBJ2-3	CASSLATGHRTDTQYF	TGCGCCAGCAGCTTGGCCACAGGGCACCGCACAGATACGCAGTATTTT
NA	NA	TRBV19	TRBJ2-1	CASSIFSGISYNEQFF	TGTGCCAGTAGTATCTTCTCAGGGATCTCCTACAATGAGCAGTTCTTC
TRBD1	many	TRBV20-1	TRBJ2-5	CSAPRDSQETQYF	TGCAGTGCTCCACGGGACAGCCAAGAGACCCAGTACTTC
NA	many	TRBV7-8	TRBJ1-1	CASSFDAKDSSNTEAFF	TGTGCCAGCAGCTTTGACGCCAAGGACAGCTCGAACACTGAAGCTTTCTTT
TRBD1	NA	TRBV9	TRBJ2-2	CASSETGAGELFF	TGTGCCAGCAGCGAGACAGGGGCCGGGGAGCTGTTTTTT
TRBD1	NA	TRBV7-9	TRBJ2-4	CASSLGPAQGDIQYF	TGTGCCAGCAGCTTAGGTCCTGCACAGGGGGACATTCAGTACTTC
NA	NA	TRBV7-2	TRBJ2-5	CASREGGLEYF	TGTGCCAGCAGAGAAGGGGGTTTGGAGTACTTC